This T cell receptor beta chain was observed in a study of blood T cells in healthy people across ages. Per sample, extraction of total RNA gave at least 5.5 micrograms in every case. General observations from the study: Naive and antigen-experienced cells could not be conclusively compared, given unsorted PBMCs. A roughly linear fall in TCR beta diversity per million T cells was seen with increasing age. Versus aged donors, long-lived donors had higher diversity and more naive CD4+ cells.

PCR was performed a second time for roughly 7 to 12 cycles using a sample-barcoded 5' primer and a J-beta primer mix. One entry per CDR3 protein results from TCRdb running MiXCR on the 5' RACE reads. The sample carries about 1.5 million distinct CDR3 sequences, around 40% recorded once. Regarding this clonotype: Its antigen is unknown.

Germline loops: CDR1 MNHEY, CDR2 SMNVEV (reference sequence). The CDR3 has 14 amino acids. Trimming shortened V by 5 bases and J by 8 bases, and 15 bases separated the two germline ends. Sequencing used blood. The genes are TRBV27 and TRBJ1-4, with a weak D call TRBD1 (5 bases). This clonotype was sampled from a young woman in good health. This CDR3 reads CASSRGGVGEKLFF. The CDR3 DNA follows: TGTGCCAGCAGTCGCGGGGGGGTCGGGGAAAAACTGTTTTTT.